The 4 T cell receptor beta chains reported below all come from one sample, sequenced in a study of monozygotic twins with inflammatory bowel disease. Reprocessing the 5' RACE reads, TCRdb reports a single entry for every CDR3 protein and omits DNA. Seen in this sample are more than 350,000 distinct CDR3 sequences; the ten most common clones hold roughly 2.2%. The sample was blood. The receptors were gathered from a human donor with ulcerative colitis or Crohn's disease, or a healthy co-twin of an affected twin (not recorded which).

This chain uses TRBV20-1 with TRBJ2-5; TCRdb's assignment of TRBD2 cannot be checked, as there is no DNA. CDR1 and CDR2 from the germline V gene are DFQATT and SNEGSKA (reference sequence). CDR3 length equals 14 residues. CDR3 in amino acids: CSVIPARDKETQYF.

The rearrangement links TRBV14 to TRBJ1-1. Germline values: CDR1 SGHDN, CDR2 FVKESK. The CDR3 totals 11 residues. The CDR3 loop reads CASSQVGEAFF.

V is TRBV10-3 and J is TRBJ1-1. The germline gives CDR1 ENHRY, CDR2 SYGVKD. There are 13 residues in the CDR3. This chain's CDR3 is CATSLNQYSEAFF.

The chain combines TRBV12-3 or TRBV12-4 with TRBJ1-1; without DNA, the TCRdb call of TRBD1 cannot be checked. The CDR3 has 12 residues. CDR3: CASTPRTSEAFF.